This T cell receptor (beta chain) was sequenced during a study of T cell clonotyping in hematopoietic cell transplantation. Study-wide findings and caveats: Cells were unsorted, so CD4 and CD8 contributions were not separated.

Method: immunoSEQ multiplex PCR; TCRdb's copy keeps in-frame clones and lacks some. This table has more than 7,500 clones, 81% appearing once. Regarding this clone: Its target is not known.

The CDR3 is made up of 13 amino acids. Trimming took off 5 bases at V and 1 base at J, with 6 bases between the two ends. Germline V gives CDR1 LGHNA, CDR2 YNFKEQ. Sequenced material: peripheral blood mononuclear cells, taken 180 days after allogeneic stem cell transplant. This TCR was sampled from a female patient aged 50 to 60 who had an allogeneic stem cell transplant from an unrelated donor, so the T cells may come from the graft donor. Some clones in this sample may be carry-over from other donors' samples. The J gene is TRBJ1-5, the V gene TRBV4-2, with D tentatively TRBD1 (5 bases). CDR3 amino acids: CASSWGSNQPQHF. CDR3 coding DNA: TGTGCCAGCAGCTGGGGCAGCAATCAGCCCCAGCATTTT.